Described below is a single T cell receptor beta chain sequence and its context. Antigen unknown. One junction end does not reproduce the germline sequence, and a read error may be involved. Germline V gene data show CDR1 as SGHTA and CDR2 as FQGNSA. CDR3 length: 13 amino acids. A second PCR, run for roughly 7 to 11 cycles, used a sample-barcoded 5' primer plus a J-beta primer mix. Each of the cDNA molecules was tagged by a template-switch adaptor with 12 random nucleotides. TCRdb re-called the 5' RACE reads with MiXCR, one entry per CDR3 protein. The sample has some 1.7 million distinct CDR3 sequences, roughly 30% seen once. This record comes from a study of blood T cells in healthy people across ages. Findings of the study overall: Relative to aged donors, long-lived donors carried more naive CD4+ cells and displayed higher diversity. Percentage of naive T cells showed a strong correlation with TCR beta diversity.

The chain uses TRBV7-2 and TRBJ2-2, with D possibly TRBD2 on 6 matching bases. The clonotype comes from a woman in her thirties in good health. The sample consisted of blood. The CDR3 nucleotides read TGCGCCAGCAGCCGACCGGGGGTCGGGGAGCTGTTTTTT. This encodes CASSRPGVGELFF.